The next 17 T cell receptor beta chains were all read from a single sample in a study of cytotoxic CD8 clonotypes in ibrutinib-treated CLL (dated by TCRdb to the early 2020s). To prepare the library, the immunoSEQ multiplex PCR assay was applied. Sourced from immuneACCESS, this table was stored by TCRdb with only in-frame sequences that have V and J called. A share of the clones is absent; for the studies checked, an unresolved V gene accounts for under half, and the remainder has no known explanation. The sample table shows some 13,000 clones, and 52% are seen once. Nearly 35% of the sample is held by the ten biggest clonotypes. The material was PBMCs, obtained at a roughly 22-month disease-progression time point, from a patient treated with ibrutinib. The receptors were sampled from a human donor with chronic lymphocytic leukemia.

The chain recombines TRBV9 with TRBJ2-5; D is uncertain. The CDR3 runs 12 residues. V gave up 3 bases and J gave up 3 bases, with 6 bases separating them. CDR1 is SGDLS, CDR2 YYNGEE, per germline. The CDR3 region has the DNA TGTGCCAGCAGCGGAAACGAAGAGACCCAGTACTTC. Protein product: CASSGNEETQYF.

This chain uses TRBV4-1 with TRBJ2-7, with 13 bases fitting TRBD2. The junction had 7 bases not matched to a gene; V was cut back by 1 base and J by 4 bases. The CDR3 is 17 residues long. Germline CDR1 MGHRA, CDR2 YSYEKL. The CDR3: CASSQATGTSGDYEQYF. As DNA, the CDR3 is TGCGCCAGCAGCCAAGCAACCGGGACTAGCGGGGATTACGAGCAGTACTTC.

This clone showed up just a few times. The chain links TRBV5-6 to TRBJ2-1; D is uncertain. The germline CDR1 and CDR2 sequences are SGHDT and YYEEEE. With 4 bases removed from V and 2 bases from J, the gap between germline ends came to 4 bases. The CDR3 runs to 12 residues. DNA of the CDR3: TGTGCCAGCAGCCTCCCCTACAATGAGCAGTTCTTC. It encodes CASSLPYNEQFF.

The V and J genes are TRBV29-1 and TRBJ1-5, with TRBD1 as a possible D gene (6 bases). The germline V and J ends were trimmed by 6 bases and 0 bases, with 9 bases remaining between them. The CDR3 is 13 residues long. Per germline, CDR1 SQVTM and CDR2 ANQGSEA. CDR3: CSVQDSSNQPQHF. The CDR3 nucleotides read TGCAGCGTCCAGGACAGTAGCAATCAGCCCCAGCATTTT.

This clone has a handful of counts. V gene TRBV6-4 combines with J gene TRBJ1-2; D unclear. The CDR3 runs to 11 residues. The germline CDR1 and CDR2 sequences are MRHNA and SNTAGT. The V gene lost 2 bases and the J gene lost 8 bases, with 6 bases spanning the gap. CDR3 sequence: CASSDGSGYTF. The DNA for the CDR3 is TGTGCCAGCAGTGACGGGAGCGGCTACACCTTC.

The chain recombines TRBV5-1 with TRBJ2-7; D gene unclear. The ends were cut back, 4 bases at V and 7 bases at J, with 12 bases in the middle. Germline assignment: CDR1 SGHRS and CDR2 YFSETQ. There are 12 residues in the CDR3. The CDR3 DNA reads TGCGCCAGCAGCGGATGGACGAGGGAGCAGTACTTC. This codes for CASSGWTREQYF.

The genes are TRBV5-1 and TRBJ2-7; 10 bases fit TRBD1. The V segment lost 0 bases and the J segment 5 bases; nucleotides outside the gene matches: 5. CDR3 size: 15 residues. Per the germline V gene, CDR1 is SGHRS and CDR2 is YFSETQ. CDR3 sequence reads: CASSLVGTGVNEQYF. CDR3 coding DNA: TGCGCCAGCAGCTTGGTCGGGACAGGGGTAAACGAGCAGTACTTC.

This clone showed up many times. This chain uses TRBV27 with TRBJ2-7, with 10 bases identical to TRBD1. Germline CDR1 and CDR2: MNHEY and SMNVEV (reference sequence). V dropped 8 bases and J dropped 5; count of bases not matched to a gene: 9. This CDR3 is 14 amino acids long. The CDR3 here is CASAPGQGTHEQYF. CDR3 DNA sequence: TGTGCCAGCGCACCGGGACAGGGGACCCACGAGCAGTACTTC.

This clone turned up a few times. The chain combines TRBV27 with TRBJ2-5; 16 bases align to TRBD2. The V and J ends lost 5 bases and 8 bases, in that order; junction bases with no gene match: 5. Germline CDR1 MNHEY, CDR2 SMNVEV (reference sequence). The CDR3 is made up of 15 amino acids. Here the CDR3 DNA reads TGTGCCAGCAGTCTAGGGACTAGCGGGGGGGACACCCAGTACTTC. Translated: CASSLGTSGGDTQYF.

The chain links TRBV5-6 to TRBJ2-2, with no clear D. The CDR3 runs 15 residues. Per germline, CDR1 SGHDT and CDR2 YYEEEE. Deletions cut 4 bases from V and 1 base from J, with 11 bases between. CDR3 sequence: CASSPGPVNTGELFF. In DNA, the CDR3 is TGTGCCAGCAGCCCCGGACCTGTGAACACCGGGGAGCTGTTTTTT.

The chain couples TRBV6-6 to TRBJ2-7; 7 bases map to TRBD1. The J segment lost 3 bases and the V segment lost 2 bases, leaving 7 bases of the junction unmatched. This CDR3 region has 15 residues. The V gene's germline CDR1 is MNHNY and CDR2 SVGAGI (reference sequence). CDR3 sequence: CASSYQGQEDYEQYF. DNA of the CDR3: TGTGCCAGCAGTTACCAAGGACAGGAAGACTACGAGCAGTACTTC.

This chain uses TRBV19 with TRBJ1-5; D gene ambiguous. V was cut by 7 bases and J by 0 bases, with 13 bases left in between. The CDR3 is 15 amino acids. Looked up from germline, CDR1 is LNHDA and CDR2 is SQIVND (reference sequence). Here the CDR3 reads CASNLSGDSNQPQHF. The CDR3 nucleotides read TGTGCCAGTAATTTGAGTGGAGATAGCAATCAGCCCCAGCATTTT.

This clone appeared a single time. Distinct nucleotide sequences in the sample also encode this CDR3. The gene calls are TRBV5-4 and TRBJ2-7, with 7 bases matching TRBD1. CDR1 SGHNT and CDR2 YYREEE come from the germline V gene (reference sequence). The CDR3 consists of 14 residues. The junction had 6 bases not matched to a gene; V was cut back by 4 bases and J by 2 bases. The CDR3 region is CASSPGTETYEQYF. DNA for the CDR3: TGTGCCAGCAGCCCCGGGACAGAGACCTACGAGCAGTACTTC.

The CDR3 DNA is TGCGCCAGCGGGGCAGGACGAGGATCCGGGGAGCTGTTTTTT. This codes for CASGAGRGSGELFF. The chain combines TRBV5-1 with TRBJ2-2; tentatively, D is TRBD1 (5 bases). The CDR3 spans 14 residues. V was shortened by 7 bases and J by 6 bases, with 16 bases between the two germline ends. CDR1 is SGHRS, CDR2 YFSETQ, per germline. Full variable domain (missing parts from reference TRBV5-1 and TRBJ2-2): KAGVTQTPRYLIKTRGQQVTLSCSPISGHRSVSWYQQTPGQGLQFLFEYFSETQRNKGNFPGRFSGRQFSNSRSEMNVSTLELGDSALYLCASGAGRGSGELFFGEGSRLTVL.

The chain employs TRBV19 and TRBJ2-2, with 10 bases that match TRBD1. The germline V gene encodes CDR1 LNHDA and CDR2 SQIVND (reference sequence). V gave up 6 bases and J gave up 4 bases; unmatched junction bases: 5. CDR3 length equals 15 residues. The CDR3 protein is CASRRQGAGTGELFF. Here the CDR3 DNA reads TGTGCCAGTAGACGACAGGGGGCTGGCACCGGGGAGCTGTTTTTT. The variable domain in full, completed from reference TRBV19 and TRBJ2-2, reads DGGITQSPKYLFRKEGQNVTLSCEQNLNHDAMYWYRQDPGQGLRLIYYSQIVNDFQKGDIAEGYSVSREKKESFPLTVTSAQKNPTAFYLCASRRQGAGTGELFFGEGSRLTVL.

The chain uses TRBV6-1 and TRBJ1-2; D remains ambiguous. Germline V gene lookup returns CDR1 MNHNS and CDR2 SASEGT. The CDR3 consists of 14 residues. Trimming left V 5 bases short and J 3 bases short, with 13 bases between. CDR3 nucleotides: TGTGCCAGCAGTACGCAGACGCGCGACTATGGCTACACCTTC. It encodes CASSTQTRDYGYTF.

This clone was recorded once. The junction shows a germline mismatch at one end, possibly a read error. The chain joins TRBV7-7 to TRBJ1-4; D not certain. Germline CDR1 reads SSHAT; CDR2 reads FNYEAQ (reference sequence). The CDR3 is 15 residues long. This CDR3 reads CASSPMGGTNEKLFF. CDR3 DNA sequence: TGTGCTAGCAGCCCCATGGGCGGAACAAATGAAAAACTGTTTTTT.